This T cell receptor (beta chain) was found in a study of blood T cells in healthy people across ages. Across the study: T cells yielded about one barcoded beta molecule per two cells through template switching. General study results and limits: Older age coincided with a roughly linear decline in TCR beta diversity per million T cells.

To note about this clonotype: Its antigen is unidentified.

The CDR3 covers 15 residues. In germline, CDR1 is SGHNT, CDR2 YYREEE (reference sequence). Primed by a sample-barcoded 5' primer and a J-beta primer mix, a second PCR proceeded for roughly 6 to 12 cycles. Each TCR beta cDNA got a 12-nucleotide random molecular identifier. MiXCR, applied by TCRdb to the 5' RACE reads, yields one record per CDR3 protein. The table records some 1.4 million distinct CDR3 sequences, around 42% of them present only once. Extraction yielded at least 5 micrograms of total RNA per sample. This clonotype was obtained from a woman under 30 in good health. The sequenced sample consisted of blood. The chain employs TRBV5-4 and TRBJ2-1, with TRBD1 identical over 9 bases. The J call may not be correct, given that the DNA end is closer to TRBJ2-7. CDR3 DNA: TGTGCCAGCAGCCAGGACAGGGGCTCCTACAATGAGCAGTACTTC. Its protein product is CASSQDRGSYNEQYF.